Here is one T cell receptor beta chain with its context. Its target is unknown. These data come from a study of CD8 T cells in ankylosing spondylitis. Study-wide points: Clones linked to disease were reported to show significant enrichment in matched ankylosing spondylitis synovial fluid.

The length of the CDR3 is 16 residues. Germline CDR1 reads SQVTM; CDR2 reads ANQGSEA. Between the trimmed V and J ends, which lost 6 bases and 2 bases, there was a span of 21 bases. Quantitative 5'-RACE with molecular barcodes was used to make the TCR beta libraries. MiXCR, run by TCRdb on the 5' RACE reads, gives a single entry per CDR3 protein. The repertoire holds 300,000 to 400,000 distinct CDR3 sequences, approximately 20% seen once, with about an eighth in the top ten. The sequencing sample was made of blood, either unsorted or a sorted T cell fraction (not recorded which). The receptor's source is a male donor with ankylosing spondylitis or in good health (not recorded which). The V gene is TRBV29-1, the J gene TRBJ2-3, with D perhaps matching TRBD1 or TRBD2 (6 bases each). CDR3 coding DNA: TGCAGCGTCCTCTATCCTGGGGGGCCCAACACAGATACGCAGTATTTT. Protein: CSVLYPGGPNTDTQYF.